These 26 T cell receptor beta chains were sequenced from one sample in a study of T cell repertoires in ileal Crohn's disease. Generated by immunoSEQ multiplex PCR, the TCRdb table keeps only in-frame clones and is missing some. The sample has around 3,600 clones, around 90% seen once. Time point defined: proximal margin of the surgical specimen (macroscopically non-inflamed). Sequenced material: ileal tissue. The receptor source for this set is an adult with Crohn's disease.

J is TRBJ2-7 and V is TRBV6-5; D remains ambiguous. This CDR3 region has 12 residues. Per germline, CDR1 MNHEY and CDR2 SVGAGI. V lost 6 bases and J lost 2, with 8 bases in between. The CDR3 protein is CASSRGTYEQYF. The CDR3 nucleotides read TGTGCCAGCAGCCGAGGAACCTACGAGCAGTACTTC.

The chain employs TRBV15 and TRBJ1-4; the D is unclear. This CDR3 comprises 13 residues. V gave up 0 bases and J gave up 8 bases, with 7 bases separating them. CDR1 LNHNV and CDR2 YYDKDF come from the germline V gene (reference sequence). The CDR3 DNA reads as TGTGCCACCAGCAGAGATTTTAAGGAAAAACTGTTTTTT. Amino acids: CATSRDFKEKLFF.

The V gene is TRBV20-1, the J gene TRBJ1-1, with D unresolved. Per the germline V gene, CDR1 is DFQATT and CDR2 is SNEGSKA (reference sequence). V shed 4 bases and J shed 0 bases, with 3 bases lying between them. The CDR3 is 11 amino acids. The CDR3 is CSAIMNTEAFF. DNA for the CDR3: TGCAGTGCTATAATGAACACTGAAGCTTTCTTT.

The chain recombines TRBV27 with TRBJ2-7; the D is unclear. V dropped 11 bases and J dropped 2 bases, with 19 bases sitting between them. Germline V gene sequence: CDR1 MNHEY, CDR2 SMNVEV (reference sequence). The CDR3 is made up of 14 amino acids. The CDR3 coding sequence is TGTGCCTGCCAATCCCGGCCTAGGGCCTACGAGCAGTACTTC. Protein: CACQSRPRAYEQYF.

The chain carries TRBV28 and TRBJ1-2; D might be TRBD1 (5 bases). The germline V and J ends were trimmed by 1 base and 2 bases, with 8 bases remaining between them. Germline V gene data show CDR1 as MDHEN and CDR2 as SYDVKM. There are 14 residues in the CDR3. The CDR3 DNA sequence: TGTGCCAGCAGTTTATCCAGGGTCAACTATGGCTACACCTTC. Amino acid sequence: CASSLSRVNYGYTF.

J is TRBJ2-7 and V is TRBV21-1; TRBD2, as called in the table, went unchecked against the DNA. TRBV21-1 is shown as a pseudogene. The CDR3 contains 14 residues. The CDR3 here is CASPSPCSTREQYF. As DNA, the CDR3 is TGTGCCAGCCCATCTCCCTGTTCCACTCGCGAGCAGTACTTC.

J is TRBJ1-2 and V is TRBV5-4; 8 bases are a match to TRBD1. J lost 8 bases, V lost 2 bases, and 5 bases had no gene match. The CDR3 loop spans 13 amino acids. Germline V gene data show CDR1 as SGHNT and CDR2 as YYREEE (reference sequence). The CDR3 is CASSFRDRKGYTF. DNA for the CDR3: TGTGCCAGCAGCTTCCGGGACAGGAAGGGCTACACCTTC.

The chain recombines TRBV4-3 with TRBJ1-2; D call uncertain. CDR3 size: 15 residues. V was cut by 0 bases and J by 2 bases, with 10 bases left in between. Germline-derived CDR1 and CDR2 are LGHNA and YSLEER. The CDR3 coding sequence is TGCGCCAGCAGCCAAGATTTTCAAGGGAACTATGGCTACACCTTC. Protein: CASSQDFQGNYGYTF.

The chain joins TRBV5-4 to TRBJ2-1, with D tentatively TRBD1 (5 bases). The CDR3 is 13 amino acids. V lost 4 bases and J lost 9, with 14 bases in between. Germline loops: CDR1 SGHNT, CDR2 YYREEE (reference sequence). CDR3 amino acids: CASSTNLRVEQFF. DNA of the CDR3: TGTGCCAGCAGCACCAACCTCAGGGTTGAGCAGTTCTTC. Full variable domain (outside the CDR3, taken from reference TRBV5-4 and TRBJ2-1): ETGVTQSPTHLIKTRGQQVTLRCSSQSGHNTVSWYQQALGQGPQFIFQYYREEENGRGNFPPRFSGLQFPNYSSELNVNALELDDSALYLCASSTNLRVEQFFGPGTRLTVL.

The rearrangement uses TRBV4-2 and TRBJ2-1; 9 bases match TRBD2. Germline CDR1 and CDR2: LGHNA and YNFKEQ. The CDR3 has 16 residues. Germline trimming cut 1 base from V and 5 bases from J; bases unmatched to any gene: 6. This chain's CDR3 is CASSQASASGNNEQFF. The CDR3 DNA follows: TGTGCCAGCAGCCAAGCCAGTGCTAGCGGGAACAATGAGCAGTTCTTC.

Of note for this clone: Other DNA sequences in this specimen translate into the identical CDR3. V and J are TRBV5-1 and TRBJ2-5, with 8 bases fitting TRBD1. This CDR3 is 14 amino acids long. V lost 0 bases, J lost 4 bases, and 2 bases stayed unmatched. The V gene's germline CDR1 is SGHRS and CDR2 YFSETQ. The CDR3 DNA follows: TGCGCCAGCAGCTTGGTACAGGGGGGAGAGACCCAGTACTTC. Protein product: CASSLVQGGETQYF.

Written as DNA, the CDR3 is TGTGCCAGCAATCCCGCAGAGAACTATGGCTACACCTTC. It yields the protein CASNPAENYGYTF. The rearrangement links TRBV6-1 to TRBJ1-2, with D unclear. The CDR3 runs to 13 residues. V gave up 7 bases and J gave up 2 bases, with 11 bases separating them. Germline CDR1 reads MNHNS; CDR2 reads SASEGT.

The genes are TRBV5-4 and TRBJ1-2; D is uncertain. Germline loops: CDR1 SGHNT, CDR2 YYREEE (reference sequence). The CDR3 totals 13 residues. Trimming stripped 2 bases from V and 1 base from J, with 6 bases between. CDR3 protein: CASSLRINYGYTF. Here the CDR3 DNA reads TGTGCCAGCAGCTTAAGGATTAACTATGGCTACACCTTC.

This chain joins TRBV30 and TRBJ2-3; D possibly uses TRBD1 or TRBD2 (5 bases each). Germline CDR1 reads GTSNPN; CDR2 reads SVGIG (reference sequence). CDR3 size: 16 residues. The V gene lost 2 bases and the J gene lost 1 base, with 16 bases spanning the gap. CDR3 nucleotides: TGTGCCTGGAGTCCCCCCCGGGGCGGGCGCACAGATACGCAGTATTTT. Protein product: CAWSPPRGGRTDTQYF.

This clone showed up just a few times. The CDR3 DNA sequence: TGTGCCAGCAGTTGGGACCTAAATCAGCCCCAGCATTTT. As protein: CASSWDLNQPQHF. The V gene is TRBV27, the J gene TRBJ1-5; TRBD1 might be the D (5 bases). Trimming took off 4 bases at V and 4 bases at J, with 8 bases between the two ends. This CDR3 contains 13 residues. CDR1 and CDR2 (germline): MNHEY, SMNVEV (reference sequence).

This clone turned up a few times. CDR3 residues: CASSSRGDYGYTF. The CDR3 DNA reads as TGTGCCAGCAGTTCCAGGGGAGACTATGGCTACACCTTC. The genes are TRBV27 and TRBJ1-2, with D possibly matching TRBD1 (6 bases). Germline CDR1 reads MNHEY; CDR2 reads SMNVEV (reference sequence). V was cut by 4 bases and J by 3 bases, with 9 bases left in between. The CDR3 sequence is 13 residues long.

The rearrangement uses TRBV19 and TRBJ2-5, with 8 bases aligning to TRBD2. Germline V CDR1 and CDR2: LNHDA, SQIVND (reference sequence). The trim removed 10 bases at V and 11 bases at J, leaving 9 bases unmatched. The CDR3 contains 11 residues. CDR3 sequence: CATAGGAKQYF. The CDR3 nucleotides are TGTGCCACCGCGGGAGGAGCAAAACAGTACTTC.

By share, this clone counts as large. The chain couples TRBV14 to TRBJ2-2; maybe TRBD2 (5 bases). CDR3 length equals 15 residues. Germline CDR1 reads SGHDN; CDR2 reads FVKESK. Trimming took off 1 base at V and 3 bases at J, with 9 bases between the two ends. The CDR3 reads CASSQGTGYTGELFF. CDR3 nucleotides: TGTGCCAGCAGCCAAGGGACTGGCTACACCGGGGAGCTGTTTTTT.

In this sample, this clone turned up once. This CDR3 is CASSPSGNTIYF. CDR3 sequence (DNA): TGTGCCAGCAGCCCCTCTGGAAACACCATATATTTT. The rearrangement uses TRBV7-8 and TRBJ1-3; no clear D. CDR1 SGHVS and CDR2 FQNEAQ come from the germline V gene. Trimming cost V 5 bases and J 0 bases, with 2 bases left between them. The CDR3 has 12 residues.

The J gene is TRBJ1-1, the V gene TRBV7-8; 7 positions agree with TRBD1. Trimming cost V 4 bases and J 5 bases; bases outside gene matches: 7. Looked up from germline, CDR1 is SGHVS and CDR2 is FQNEAQ. The CDR3 covers 14 residues. The CDR3 here is CASSSTGARTEAFF. The CDR3 DNA reads TGTGCCAGCAGCTCAACAGGGGCGCGGACTGAAGCTTTCTTT.

The V gene is TRBV5-5, the J gene TRBJ1-1, with D possibly TRBD1 on 5 matching bases. The CDR3 length is 16 residues. The V end was cut by 8 bases, the J end by 5 bases, with 25 bases between. The germline V gene encodes CDR1 SGHKS and CDR2 YYEKEE (reference sequence). Here the CDR3 DNA reads TGTGCCAGTAGCAAGAAACACTGGGGGTTACGGACTGAAGCTTTCTTT. It codes for CASSKKHWGLRTEAFF.

The chain uses TRBV5-1 and TRBJ1-4, with 7 nucleotides matching TRBD1. With V trimmed by 3 bases and J by 8 bases, 10 bases remained unmatched. The V gene's germline CDR1 is SGHRS and CDR2 YFSETQ. The CDR3 contains 15 residues. CDR3 sequence: CASSSGQPGGEKLFF. In DNA form, the CDR3 reads TGCGCCAGCAGCTCGGGACAGCCAGGAGGGGAAAAACTGTTTTTT. Full variable domain (outside the CDR3, taken from reference TRBV5-1 and TRBJ1-4): KAGVTQTPRYLIKTRGQQVTLSCSPISGHRSVSWYQQTPGQGLQFLFEYFSETQRNKGNFPGRFSGRQFSNSRSEMNVSTLELGDSALYLCASSSGQPGGEKLFFGSGTQLSVL.

The gene calls are TRBV7-9 and TRBJ2-2; 7 bases line up with TRBD1. From germline, CDR1 is SEHNR and CDR2 FQNEAQ (reference sequence). The CDR3 is 15 amino acids. The V segment lost 4 bases and the J segment 2 bases; nucleotides outside the gene matches: 4. As DNA, the CDR3 is TGTGCCAGCAGCTCGGACAGGACTAACACCGGGGAGCTGTTTTTT. Protein sequence: CASSSDRTNTGELFF.

The CDR3 here is CASSWALGYEQFF. The CDR3 DNA follows: TGTGCCAGCAGCTGGGCCCTGGGGTATGAGCAGTTCTTC. The chain is built from TRBV11-3 and TRBJ2-1, with unresolved D. CDR1 SGHNT and CDR2 YENEEA come from the germline V gene. V lost 4 bases and J lost 8, with 12 bases in between. The CDR3 extends over 13 amino acids.

As for this clone: At one end, the junction sequence differs from germline, possibly due to a read error. The V call is TRBV30, the J call TRBJ2-7; no firm D call. The CDR3 loop spans 13 amino acids. In germline, CDR1 is GTSNPN, CDR2 SVGIG (reference sequence). The CDR3 region has the DNA TGTGCCTGGGGTGTGGGCCCTGCGAGGGAGCAGTACTTC. As protein: CAWGVGPAREQYF.

This clone is a singleton in its sample. The V and J genes are TRBV5-1 and TRBJ2-7; D is unresolved. CDR1 is SGHRS, CDR2 YFSETQ, per germline. V was clipped by 5 bases and J by 3 bases, with 18 bases between them. There are 15 residues in the CDR3. The CDR3 bases are TGCGCCAGCAGACCCAGGCCCCAAGTGGACTACGAGCAGTACTTC. Amino acids: CASRPRPQVDYEQYF.